This T cell receptor beta chain was observed in a study of cytomegalovirus exposure and HLA in healthy donors. Looking at the study overall: The 120 validation repertoires, a later analysis reported, used the same platform as the approximately 670 repertoires from the first cohort.

General observations from the study: Specificity for CMV antigens was confirmed in vitro for a few of the CMV-associated chains. Published work reported that the classifier diagnosed cytomegalovirus status with high specificity and sensitivity.

The assay was immunoSEQ multiplex PCR, and TCRdb's table has in-frame clones only and misses some. The table shows under 150,000 clones, with approximately 89% occurring only once. Separation from the approximately 720-subject first cohort characterized the approximately 130-subject validation cohort, to which the donors belonged. Worth noting for this clone: Its target is not known.

With 5 bases removed from V and 3 bases from J, the gap between germline ends came to 11 bases. The CDR3 has 13 residues. The germline V gene has CDR1 MNHEY and CDR2 SVGAGI. Sequencing was carried out using PBMCs. The receptor comes from a man aged 18 to 30 in good health and CMV-seronegative. The rearrangement joins TRBV6-5 to TRBJ2-7; D might be TRBD1 (6 bases). The CDR3 loop reads CASSGGINYEQYV. The CDR3 DNA is TGTGCCAGCAGTGGGGGCATCAACTACGAGCAGTACGTC.